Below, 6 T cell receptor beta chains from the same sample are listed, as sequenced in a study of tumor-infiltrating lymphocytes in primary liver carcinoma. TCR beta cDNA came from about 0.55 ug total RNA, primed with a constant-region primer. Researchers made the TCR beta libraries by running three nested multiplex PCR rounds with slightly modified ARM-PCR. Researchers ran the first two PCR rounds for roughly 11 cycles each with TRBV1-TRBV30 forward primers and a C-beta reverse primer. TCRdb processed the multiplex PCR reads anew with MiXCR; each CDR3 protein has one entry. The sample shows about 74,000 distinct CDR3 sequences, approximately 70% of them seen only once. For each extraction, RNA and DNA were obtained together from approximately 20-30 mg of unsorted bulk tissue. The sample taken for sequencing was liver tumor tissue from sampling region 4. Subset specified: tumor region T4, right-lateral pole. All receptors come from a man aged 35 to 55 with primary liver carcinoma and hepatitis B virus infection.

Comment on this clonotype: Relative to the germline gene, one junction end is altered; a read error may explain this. The CDR3 sequence is CAIREPGLFGEAFF. The DNA for the CDR3 is TGCGCCATCAGAGAACCAGGGCTTTTTGGTGAAGCTTTCTTT. The rearrangement uses TRBV10-3 and TRBJ1-1; a possible D gene is TRBD1 (5 bases). The CDR3 totals 14 residues. Looked up from germline, CDR1 is ENHRY and CDR2 is SYGVKD.

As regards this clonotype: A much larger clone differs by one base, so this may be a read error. As DNA, the CDR3 is TGTGTCAGCAGCCCCCGGTCAGCCCCAGGGGTGACCCAGTACTTC. This codes for CVSSPRSAPGVTQYF. The V call is TRBV11-2, the J call TRBJ2-5; D is possibly TRBD1 (6 bases). Germline V gene lookup returns CDR1 SGHAT and CDR2 FQNNGV. The CDR3 length is 15 residues. Using reference TRBV11-2 and TRBJ2-5 for the parts outside the CDR3, the full variable domain is EAGVAQSPRYKIIEKRQSVAFWCNPISGHATLYWYQQILGQGPKLLIQFQNNGVVDDSQLPKDRFSAERLKGVDSTLKIQPAKLEDSAVYLCVSSPRSAPGVTQYFGPGTRLLVL.

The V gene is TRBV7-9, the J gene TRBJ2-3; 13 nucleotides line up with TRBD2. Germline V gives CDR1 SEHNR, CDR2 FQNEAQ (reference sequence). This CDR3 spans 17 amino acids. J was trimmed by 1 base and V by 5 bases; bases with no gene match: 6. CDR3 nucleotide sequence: TGTGCCAGCAGCCCCTGTACTAGCGGGAGGGGCACAGATACGCAGTATTTT. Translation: CASSPCTSGRGTDTQYF.

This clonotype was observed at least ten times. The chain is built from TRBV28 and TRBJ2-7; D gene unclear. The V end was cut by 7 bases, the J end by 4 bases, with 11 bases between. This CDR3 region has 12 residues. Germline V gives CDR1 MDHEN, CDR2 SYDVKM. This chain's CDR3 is CASKRAQYEQYF. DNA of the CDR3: TGTGCCAGCAAACGCGCTCAGTACGAGCAGTACTTC.

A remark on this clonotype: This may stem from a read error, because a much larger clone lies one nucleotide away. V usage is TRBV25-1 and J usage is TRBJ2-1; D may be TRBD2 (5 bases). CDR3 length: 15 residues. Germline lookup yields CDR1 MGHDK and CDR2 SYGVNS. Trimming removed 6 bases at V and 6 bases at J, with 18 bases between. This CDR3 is CASSQRTEAANEQFF. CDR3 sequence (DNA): TGTGCCAGCAGCCAAAGGACCGAAGCGGCCAATGAGCAGTTCTTC. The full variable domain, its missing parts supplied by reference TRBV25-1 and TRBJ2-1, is EADIYQTPRYLVIGTGKKITLECSQTMGHDKMYWYQQDPGMELHLIHYSYGVNSTEKGDLSSESTVSRIRTEHFPLTLESARPSHTSQYLCASSQRTEAANEQFFGPGTRLTVL.

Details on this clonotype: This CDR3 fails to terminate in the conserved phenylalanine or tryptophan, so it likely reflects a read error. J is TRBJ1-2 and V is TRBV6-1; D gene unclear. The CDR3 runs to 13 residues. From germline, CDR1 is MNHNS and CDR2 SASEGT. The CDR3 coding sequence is TGTACCAGCAGTGAAAAGGAGAACTATGGCTACACCCTC. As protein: CTSSEKENYGYTL.